This T cell receptor (beta chain) was recovered during a study of blood T cell repertoires in COVID-19. Study details: PBMCs, B-cell-depleted T cells, or T cells were the source of the cDNA or gDNA that made up the material.

Per the study methods: Researchers report that nucleated cell counts were estimated from reference gene primer amplification. TCRdb keeps only in-frame clones here, not all; method: immunoSEQ multiplex PCR. The DNA gave D and trimming, while V, J and clone size come from that table. The data contain a few hundred thousand clones, around 87% of them singletons. Seattle participants joined during active infection and were tracked over time. The CDR3 is 19 residues long. Per germline, CDR1 KGHDR and CDR2 SFDVKD. With V trimmed by 0 bases and J by 0 bases, 6 bases remained unmatched. The sequence derives from an older woman with COVID-19, enrolled during active disease. Sequencing input: peripheral blood. The rearrangement uses TRBV24-1 and TRBJ2-1, with 11 bases identical to TRBD1. The CDR3 nucleotides read TGTGCCACCAGTGATTTGGCCGGCGGGACAGGGGGCTCCTACAATGAGCAGTTCTTC. Translated, it gives CATSDLAGGTGGSYNEQFF.